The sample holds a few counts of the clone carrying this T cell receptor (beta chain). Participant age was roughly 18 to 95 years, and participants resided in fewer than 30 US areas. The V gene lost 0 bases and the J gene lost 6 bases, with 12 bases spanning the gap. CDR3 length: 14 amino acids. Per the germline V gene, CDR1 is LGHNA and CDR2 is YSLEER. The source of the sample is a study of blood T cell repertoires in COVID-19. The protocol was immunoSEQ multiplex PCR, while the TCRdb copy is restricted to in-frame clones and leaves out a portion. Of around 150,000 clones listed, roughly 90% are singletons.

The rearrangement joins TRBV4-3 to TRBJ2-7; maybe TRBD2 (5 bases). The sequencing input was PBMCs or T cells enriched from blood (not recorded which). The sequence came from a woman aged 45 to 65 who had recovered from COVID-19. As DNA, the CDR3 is TGCGCCAGCAGCCAAGATTTCGGGGTCGGCGAGCAGTACTTC. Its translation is CASSQDFGVGEQYF.